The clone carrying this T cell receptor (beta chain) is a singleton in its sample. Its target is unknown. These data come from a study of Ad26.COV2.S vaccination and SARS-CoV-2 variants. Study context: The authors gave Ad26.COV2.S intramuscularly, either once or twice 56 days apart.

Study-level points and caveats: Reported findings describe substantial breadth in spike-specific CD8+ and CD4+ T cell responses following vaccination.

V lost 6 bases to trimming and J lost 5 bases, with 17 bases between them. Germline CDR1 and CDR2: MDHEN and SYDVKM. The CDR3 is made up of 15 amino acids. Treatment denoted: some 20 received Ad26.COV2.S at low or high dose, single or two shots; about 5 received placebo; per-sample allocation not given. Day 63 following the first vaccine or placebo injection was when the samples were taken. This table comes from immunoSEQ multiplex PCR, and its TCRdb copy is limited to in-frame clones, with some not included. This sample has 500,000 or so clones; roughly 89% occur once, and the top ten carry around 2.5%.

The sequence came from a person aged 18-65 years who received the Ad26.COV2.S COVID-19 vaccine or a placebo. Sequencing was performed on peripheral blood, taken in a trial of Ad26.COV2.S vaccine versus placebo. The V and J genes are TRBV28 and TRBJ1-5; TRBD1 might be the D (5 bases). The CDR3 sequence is CASSRAWDFDQPQHF. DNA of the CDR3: TGTGCCAGCAGCCGCGCTTGGGACTTCGATCAGCCCCAGCATTTT. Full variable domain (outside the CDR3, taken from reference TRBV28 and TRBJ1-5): DVKVTQSSRYLVKRTGEKVFLECVQDMDHENMFWYRQDPGLGLRLIYFSYDVKMKEKGDIPEGYSVSREKKERFSLILESASTNQTSMYLCASSRAWDFDQPQHFGDGTRLSIL.